This T cell receptor beta chain was captured in a study of shared clonotypes between healthy human individuals. Broader study findings: Sampling involved blood alone; tissue repertoires likely differ.

Germline CDR1 and CDR2: MNHNY and SVGAGI (reference sequence). V shed 4 bases and J 3 bases; nucleotides not matched to a gene: 6. The length of the CDR3 is 15 residues. Sequenced by immunoSEQ multiplex PCR; TCRdb stores in-frame clones only, minus some. The sample lists approximately 980,000 clones; 70% to 85% were seen once. Subsets obtained from CD4+ cells comprised CD45RA+ naive and CD45RA-negative memory cells. On this clone: Its target is not known.

The sequence was collected from a young man in good health. Sequenced sample: memory CD4+ T cells sorted from blood. Specified subset: CD45RA-negative fraction. The rearrangement links TRBV6-6 to TRBJ2-7; TRBD2 matches 10 bases. This CDR3 is CASSSSGTSVYEQYF. The DNA for the CDR3 is TGTGCCAGCAGTTCGTCCGGGACTAGCGTCTACGAGCAGTACTTC.